Reported below is one TCR beta chain. Its target is unknown. Using a J-beta primer mix together with a sample-barcoded 5' primer, a second PCR was run for 7 to 11 cycles. Tagging of each cDNA molecule was performed by a template-switch adaptor with 12 random nucleotides. Each single sample gave us at least 3 million CDR3-containing paired-end reads. TCRdb reprocessed the 5' RACE reads with MiXCR, giving one entry per CDR3 protein. The sample yields 1.4 million to 1.5 million distinct CDR3 sequences, 42% seen once. In germline, CDR1 is SGHTA, CDR2 FQGNSA. Losses at the gene ends were 5 bases for V and 2 bases for J; bases not matched to a gene: 8. The CDR3 extends over 16 amino acids. The entry originates in a study of blood T cells in healthy people across ages. Study findings and constraints: There was a strong correlation between TCR beta diversity and naive T cell percentage.

This TCR was sampled from a woman younger than 35 in good health. The chain joins TRBV7-2 to TRBJ2-5, with 10 bases fitting TRBD1. Sequencing input: blood. The CDR3 sequence is CASSESTGGGQETQYF. The CDR3 region has the DNA TGTGCCAGCAGCGAGTCGACAGGGGGCGGGCAAGAGACCCAGTACTTC.